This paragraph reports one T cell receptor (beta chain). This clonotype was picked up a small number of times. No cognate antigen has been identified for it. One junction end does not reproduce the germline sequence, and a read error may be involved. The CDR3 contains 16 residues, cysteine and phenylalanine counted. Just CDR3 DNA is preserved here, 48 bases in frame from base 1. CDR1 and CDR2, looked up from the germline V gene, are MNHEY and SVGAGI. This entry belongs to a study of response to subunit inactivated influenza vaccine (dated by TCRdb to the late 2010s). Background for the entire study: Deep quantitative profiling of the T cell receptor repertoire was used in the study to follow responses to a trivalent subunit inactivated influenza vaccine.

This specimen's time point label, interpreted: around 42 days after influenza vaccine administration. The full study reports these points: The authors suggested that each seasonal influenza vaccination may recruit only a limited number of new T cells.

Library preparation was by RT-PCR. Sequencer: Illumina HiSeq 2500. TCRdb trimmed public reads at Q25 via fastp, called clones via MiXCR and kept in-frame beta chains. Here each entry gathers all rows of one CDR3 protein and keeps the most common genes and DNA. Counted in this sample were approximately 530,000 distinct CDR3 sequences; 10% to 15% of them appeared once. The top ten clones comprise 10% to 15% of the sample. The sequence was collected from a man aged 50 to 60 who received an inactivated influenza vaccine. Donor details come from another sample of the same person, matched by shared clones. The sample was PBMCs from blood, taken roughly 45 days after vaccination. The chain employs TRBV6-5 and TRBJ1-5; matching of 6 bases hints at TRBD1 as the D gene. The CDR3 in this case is CASSYSEGGSNQPQRF. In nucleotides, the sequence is TGTGCCAGCAGTTACTCGGAGGGGGGGAGCAATCAGCCCCAGCGTTTT.